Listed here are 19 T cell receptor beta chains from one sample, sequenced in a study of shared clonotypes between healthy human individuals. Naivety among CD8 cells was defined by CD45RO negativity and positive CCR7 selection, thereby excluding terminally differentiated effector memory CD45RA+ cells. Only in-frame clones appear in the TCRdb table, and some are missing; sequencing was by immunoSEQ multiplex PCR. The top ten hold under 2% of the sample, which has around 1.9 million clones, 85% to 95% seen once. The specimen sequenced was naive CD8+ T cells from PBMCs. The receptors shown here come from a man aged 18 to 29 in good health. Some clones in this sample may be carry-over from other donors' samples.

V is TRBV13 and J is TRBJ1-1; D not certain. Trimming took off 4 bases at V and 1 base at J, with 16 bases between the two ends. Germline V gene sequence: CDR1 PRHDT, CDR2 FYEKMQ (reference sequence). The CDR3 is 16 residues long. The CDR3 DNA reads TGTGCCAGCAGCTCCGCTATCGAGGGTTGGAACACTGAAGCTTTCTTT. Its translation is CASSSAIEGWNTEAFF.

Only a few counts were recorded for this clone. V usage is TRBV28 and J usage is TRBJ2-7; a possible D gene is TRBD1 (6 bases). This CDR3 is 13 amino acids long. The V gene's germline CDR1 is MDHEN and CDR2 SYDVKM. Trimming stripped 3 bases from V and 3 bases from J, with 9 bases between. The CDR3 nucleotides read TGTGCCAGCAGTTTCCACAGGGTCTACGAGCAGTACTTC. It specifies CASSFHRVYEQYF.

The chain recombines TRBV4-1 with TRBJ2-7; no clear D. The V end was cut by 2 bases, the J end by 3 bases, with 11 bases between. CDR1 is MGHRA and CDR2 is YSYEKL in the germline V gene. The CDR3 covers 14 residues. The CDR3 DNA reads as TGCGCCAGCAGCCAAATCGGAACGCACTACGAGCAGTACTTC. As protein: CASSQIGTHYEQYF.

The CDR3 protein is CARSHRLRDRPTYEQYF. Here the CDR3 DNA reads TGTGCCAGAAGCCACAGACTTCGGGACAGACCCACCTACGAGCAGTACTTC. The chain combines TRBV5-3 with TRBJ2-7, with 7 bases lining up with TRBD1. TRBV5-3 is annotated as an ORF whose role is uncertain. The CDR3 loop spans 17 amino acids. With V trimmed by 4 bases and J by 2 bases, 15 bases remained unmatched.

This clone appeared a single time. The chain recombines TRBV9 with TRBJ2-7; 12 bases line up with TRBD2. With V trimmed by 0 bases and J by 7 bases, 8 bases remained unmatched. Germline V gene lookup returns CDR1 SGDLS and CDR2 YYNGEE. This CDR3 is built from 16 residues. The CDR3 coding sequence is TGTGCCAGCAGCGTAGATCGGACTAGCGGGGTCAGGGAGCAGTACTTC. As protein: CASSVDRTSGVREQYF.

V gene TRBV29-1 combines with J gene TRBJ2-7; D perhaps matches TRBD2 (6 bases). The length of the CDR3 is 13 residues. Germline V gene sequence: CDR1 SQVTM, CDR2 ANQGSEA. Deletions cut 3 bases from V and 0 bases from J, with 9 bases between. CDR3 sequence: CSVEYGGSYEQYF. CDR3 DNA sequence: TGCAGCGTTGAGTACGGGGGCTCCTACGAGCAGTACTTC.

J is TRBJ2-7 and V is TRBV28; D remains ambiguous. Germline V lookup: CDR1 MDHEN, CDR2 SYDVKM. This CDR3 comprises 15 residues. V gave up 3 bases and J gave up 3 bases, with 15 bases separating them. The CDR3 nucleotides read TGTGCCAGCAGTTTCACCTCCGGCACTTACTACGAGCAGTACTTC. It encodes CASSFTSGTYYEQYF.

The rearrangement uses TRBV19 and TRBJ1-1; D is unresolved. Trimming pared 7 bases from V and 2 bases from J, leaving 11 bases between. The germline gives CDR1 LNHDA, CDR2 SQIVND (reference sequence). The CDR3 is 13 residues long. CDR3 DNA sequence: TGTGCCAGTACGGTGTACGGCAACACTGAAGCTTTCTTT. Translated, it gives CASTVYGNTEAFF.

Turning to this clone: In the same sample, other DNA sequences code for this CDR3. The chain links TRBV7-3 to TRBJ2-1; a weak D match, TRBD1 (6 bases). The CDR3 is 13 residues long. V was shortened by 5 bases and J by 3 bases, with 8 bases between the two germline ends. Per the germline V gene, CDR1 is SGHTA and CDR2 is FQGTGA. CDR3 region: CASSLDSYNEQFF. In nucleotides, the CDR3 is TGTGCCAGCAGCCTGGACAGCTACAATGAGCAGTTCTTC. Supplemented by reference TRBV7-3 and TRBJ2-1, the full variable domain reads GAGVSQTPSNKVTEKGKYVELRCDPISGHTALYWYRQSLGQGPEFLIYFQGTGAADDSGLPNDRFFAVRPEGSVSTLKIQRTERGDSAVYLCASSLDSYNEQFFGPGTRLTVL.

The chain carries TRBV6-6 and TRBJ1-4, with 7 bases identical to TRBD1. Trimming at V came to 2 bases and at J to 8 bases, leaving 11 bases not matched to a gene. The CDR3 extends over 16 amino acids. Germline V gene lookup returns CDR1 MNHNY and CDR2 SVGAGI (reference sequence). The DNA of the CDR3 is TGTGCCAGCAGTTACCCCGGTCACAGGGGCGGCGAAAAACTGTTTTTT. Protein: CASSYPGHRGGEKLFF.

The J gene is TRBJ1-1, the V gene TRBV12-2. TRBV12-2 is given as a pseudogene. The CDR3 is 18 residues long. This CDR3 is CASRLEKGGRVGNTEAFF. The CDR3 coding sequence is TGTGCAAGTCGCTTAGAGAAGGGTGGAAGAGTCGGGAACACTGAAGCTTTCTTT.

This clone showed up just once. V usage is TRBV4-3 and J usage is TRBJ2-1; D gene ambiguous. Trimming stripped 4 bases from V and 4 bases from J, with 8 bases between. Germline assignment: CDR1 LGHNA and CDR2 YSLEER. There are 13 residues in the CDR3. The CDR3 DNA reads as TGCGCCAGCAGCCCGACTGGGTACAATGAGCAGTTCTTC. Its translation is CASSPTGYNEQFF.

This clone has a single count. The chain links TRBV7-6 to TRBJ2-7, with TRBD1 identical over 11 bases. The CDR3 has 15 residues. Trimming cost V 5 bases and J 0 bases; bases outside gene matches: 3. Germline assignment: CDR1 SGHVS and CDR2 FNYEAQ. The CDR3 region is CASSPGTGGSYEQYF. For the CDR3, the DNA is TGTGCCAGCAGCCCCGGGACAGGGGGCTCCTACGAGCAGTACTTC.

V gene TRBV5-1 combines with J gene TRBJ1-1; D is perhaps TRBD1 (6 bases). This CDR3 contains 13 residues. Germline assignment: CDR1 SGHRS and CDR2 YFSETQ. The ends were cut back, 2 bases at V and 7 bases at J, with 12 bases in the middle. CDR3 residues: CASSFRGAGEAFF. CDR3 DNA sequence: TGCGCCAGCAGCTTCCGGGGGGCAGGTGAAGCTTTCTTT.

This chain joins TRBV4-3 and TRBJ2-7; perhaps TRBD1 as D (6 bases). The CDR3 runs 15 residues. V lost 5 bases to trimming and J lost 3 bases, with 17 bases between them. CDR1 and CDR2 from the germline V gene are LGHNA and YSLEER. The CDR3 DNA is TGCGCCAGCAGCGAAGCCCCAGGGGAGCACTACGAGCAGTACTTC. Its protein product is CASSEAPGEHYEQYF.

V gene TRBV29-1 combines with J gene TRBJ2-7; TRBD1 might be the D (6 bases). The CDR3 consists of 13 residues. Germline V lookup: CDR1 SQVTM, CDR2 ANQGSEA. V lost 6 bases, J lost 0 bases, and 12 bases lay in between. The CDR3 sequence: CSVDRPNSYEQYF. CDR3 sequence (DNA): TGCAGCGTGGACAGACCGAACTCCTACGAGCAGTACTTC.

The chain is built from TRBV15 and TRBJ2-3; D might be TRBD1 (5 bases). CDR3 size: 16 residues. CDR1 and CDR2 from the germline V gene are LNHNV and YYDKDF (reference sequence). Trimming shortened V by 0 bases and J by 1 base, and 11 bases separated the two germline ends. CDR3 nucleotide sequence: TGTGCCACCAGCAGAGAGCTTACGACAGGCACAGATACGCAGTATTTT. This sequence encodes CATSRELTTGTDTQYF.

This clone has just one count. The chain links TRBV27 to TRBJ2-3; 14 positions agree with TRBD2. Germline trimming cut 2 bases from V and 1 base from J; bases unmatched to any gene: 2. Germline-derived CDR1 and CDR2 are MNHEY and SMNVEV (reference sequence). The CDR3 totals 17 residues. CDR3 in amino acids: CASSLRGLAGGTDTQYF. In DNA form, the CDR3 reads TGTGCCAGCAGTTTAAGGGGACTAGCGGGAGGCACAGATACGCAGTATTTT.

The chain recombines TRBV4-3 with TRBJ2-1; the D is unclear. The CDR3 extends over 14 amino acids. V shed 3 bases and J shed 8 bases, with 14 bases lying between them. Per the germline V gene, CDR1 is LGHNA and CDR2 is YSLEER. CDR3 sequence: CASSHFDGRDEQFF. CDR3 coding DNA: TGCGCCAGCAGCCACTTTGACGGAAGAGATGAGCAGTTCTTC.